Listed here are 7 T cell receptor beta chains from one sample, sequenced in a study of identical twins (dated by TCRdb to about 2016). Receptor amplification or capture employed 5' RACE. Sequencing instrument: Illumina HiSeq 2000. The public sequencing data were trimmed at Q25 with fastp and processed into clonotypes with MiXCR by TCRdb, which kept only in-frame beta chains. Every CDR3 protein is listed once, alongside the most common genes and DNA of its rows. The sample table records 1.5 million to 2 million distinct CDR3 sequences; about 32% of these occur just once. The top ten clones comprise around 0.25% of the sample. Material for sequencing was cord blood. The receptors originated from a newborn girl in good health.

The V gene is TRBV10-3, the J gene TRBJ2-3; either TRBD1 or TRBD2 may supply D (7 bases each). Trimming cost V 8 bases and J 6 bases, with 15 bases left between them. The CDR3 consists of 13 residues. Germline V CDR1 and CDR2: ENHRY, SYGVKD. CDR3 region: CAIAGTAGDTQYF. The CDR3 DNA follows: TGTGCCATCGCAGGGACAGCGGGGGATACGCAGTATTTT.

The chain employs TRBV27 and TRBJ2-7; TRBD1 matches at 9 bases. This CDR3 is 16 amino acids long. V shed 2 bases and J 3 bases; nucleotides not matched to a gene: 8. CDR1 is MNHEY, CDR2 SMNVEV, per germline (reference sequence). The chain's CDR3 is CASSLHLTGGIYEQYF. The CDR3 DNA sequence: TGTGCCAGCAGTTTACATCTGACAGGGGGAATCTACGAGCAGTACTTC.

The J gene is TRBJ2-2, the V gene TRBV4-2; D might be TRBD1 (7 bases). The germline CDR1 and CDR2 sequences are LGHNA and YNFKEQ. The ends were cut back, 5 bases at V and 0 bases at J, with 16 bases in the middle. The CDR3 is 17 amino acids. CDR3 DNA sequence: TGTGCCAGCAGCGATCCCGACAGGGACTCGAACACCGGGGAGCTGTTTTTT. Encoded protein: CASSDPDRDSNTGELFF.

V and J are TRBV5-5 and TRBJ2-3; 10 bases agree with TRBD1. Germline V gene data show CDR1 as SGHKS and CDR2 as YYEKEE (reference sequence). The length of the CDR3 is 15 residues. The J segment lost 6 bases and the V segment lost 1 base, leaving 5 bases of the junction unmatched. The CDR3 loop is CASSLRTGGEDTQYF. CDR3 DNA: TGTGCCAGCAGCTTGAGGACAGGGGGAGAGGATACGCAGTATTTT. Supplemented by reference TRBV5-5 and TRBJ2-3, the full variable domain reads DAGVTQSPTHLIKTRGQQVTLRCSPISGHKSVSWYQQVLGQGPQFIFQYYEKEERGRGNFPDRFSARQFPNYSSELNVNALLLGDSALYLCASSLRTGGEDTQYFGPGTRLTVL.

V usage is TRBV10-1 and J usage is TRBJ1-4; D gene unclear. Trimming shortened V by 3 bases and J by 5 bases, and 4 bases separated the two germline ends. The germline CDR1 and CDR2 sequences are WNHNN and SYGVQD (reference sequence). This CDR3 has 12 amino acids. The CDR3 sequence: CASSERNEKLFF. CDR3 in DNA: TGCGCCAGCAGTGAACGGAATGAAAAACTGTTTTTT.

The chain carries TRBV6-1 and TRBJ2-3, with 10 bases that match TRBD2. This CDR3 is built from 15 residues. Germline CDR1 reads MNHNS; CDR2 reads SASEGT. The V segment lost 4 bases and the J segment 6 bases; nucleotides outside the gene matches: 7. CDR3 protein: CASSVSSGRVDTQYF. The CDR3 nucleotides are TGTGCCAGCAGTGTGTCTAGCGGGAGAGTGGATACGCAGTATTTT.

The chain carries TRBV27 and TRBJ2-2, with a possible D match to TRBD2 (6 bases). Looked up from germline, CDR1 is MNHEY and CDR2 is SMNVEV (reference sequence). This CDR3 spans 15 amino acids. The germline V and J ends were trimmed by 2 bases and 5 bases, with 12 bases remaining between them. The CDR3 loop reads CASSLTGSITGELFF. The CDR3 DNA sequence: TGTGCCAGCAGTTTAACCGGGAGTATTACCGGGGAGCTGTTTTTT.